This T cell receptor beta chain is drawn from a study of Ad26.COV2.S vaccination and SARS-CoV-2 variants. Study-level information: Among those in the COV1001 Ad26.COV2.S trial arm was the donor.

Study results and limitations: People who got the vaccine had more spike-specific TCR breadth than people who got placebo.

Treatment denoted: approximately 18 received Ad26.COV2.S at low or high dose, single or two shots; a few received placebo; per-sample allocation not given. Material that was analyzed had been drawn on day 63 after the first vaccine or placebo injection. A word on this clone: Its antigen is not known.

The CDR3 has 17 amino acids. Germline-derived CDR1 and CDR2 are SEHNR and FQNEAQ (reference sequence). Trimming left V 5 bases short and J 7 bases short, with 24 bases between. Sequenced by immunoSEQ multiplex PCR; TCRdb stores in-frame clones only, minus some. Of over 300,000 clones detected, 80% to 90% appear once; the ten largest clones hold approximately 7%. The receptor was derived from a person aged 18 to 59 who received the Ad26.COV2.S COVID-19 vaccine or a placebo. The input for sequencing was peripheral blood, taken in a trial of Ad26.COV2.S vaccine versus placebo. The chain has TRBV7-9 and TRBJ1-3; no clear D. CDR3: CASSPPRWGTLVNTIYF. DNA of the CDR3: TGTGCCAGCAGCCCACCCCGGTGGGGAACTCTGGTGAACACCATATATTTT. The full variable domain, with the rest looked up from reference TRBV7-9 and TRBJ1-3, is DTGVSQNPRHKITKRGQNVTFRCDPISEHNRLYWYRQTLGQGPEFLTYFQNEAQLEKSRLLSDRFSAERPKGSFSTLEIQRTEQGDSAMYLCASSPPRWGTLVNTIYFGEGSWLTVV.